These 4 T cell receptor beta chains originate from one sample sequenced in a study of cytomegalovirus exposure and HLA in healthy donors. In the PCR, 60 Vbeta and 13 Jbeta primers were used. Some clones are missing from TCRdb's copy, which holds only in-frame ones; the method was immunoSEQ multiplex PCR. This table has about 81,000 clones, 77% appearing once. The specimen sequenced was PBMCs. The receptors here all came from a man aged 50 or older in good health and CMV-seropositive.

The chain joins TRBV9 to TRBJ2-7; the D gene is possibly TRBD2 (6 bases). The CDR3 is 15 amino acids. The ends were cut back, 1 base at V and 3 bases at J, with 14 bases in the middle. Germline CDR1 and CDR2: SGDLS and YYNGEE. For the CDR3, the DNA is TGTGCCAGCAGCGTATATGGTAGCGGTCGCTACGAGCAGTACTTC. It specifies CASSVYGSGRYEQYF.

V and J are TRBV30 and TRBJ1-2; 7 bases are a match to TRBD1. In germline, CDR1 is GTSNPN, CDR2 SVGIG (reference sequence). CDR3 length: 13 amino acids. V shed 7 bases, J shed 7 bases, and the junction held 12 bases outside the gene matches. The CDR3 DNA reads TGTGCCTCCGGGGAAGGGGGCAAGGGTGGCTACACCTTC. Translation: CASGEGGKGGYTF.

The genes are TRBV7-2 and TRBJ2-7; 7 nucleotides match TRBD1. The length of the CDR3 is 17 residues. CDR1 SGHTA and CDR2 FQGNSA come from the germline V gene. V trimming: 1 base; J trimming: 0 bases; junction bases outside the gene matches: 9. CDR3 sequence (DNA): TGTGCCAGCAGCTTAGATCTCGGGACAGCAAACTCCTACGAGCAGTACTTC. This codes for CASSLDLGTANSYEQYF.

CDR3 DNA: TGTGCCAGCAGCTCCCGGGGGAACACTGAAGCTTTCTTT. Translated: CASSSRGNTEAFF. This chain links TRBV7-2 with TRBJ1-1; D not certain. Trimming removed 4 bases at V and 1 base at J, with 7 bases between. Germline V gene sequence: CDR1 SGHTA, CDR2 FQGNSA. The CDR3 is made up of 13 amino acids.